The clone carrying this TCR beta chain was detected only once. Profiled with immunoSEQ multiplex PCR; TCRdb holds only in-frame clones, not every one. Among a few hundred thousand clones listed, roughly 85% were seen once. The data belong to a study of blood T cell repertoires in COVID-19. The wider study: The origin of the acute and convalescent COVID-19 samples was the United States, Italy and Spain. Nucleic acid was either cDNA or gDNA, and it came from T cells, B-cell-depleted T cells, or PBMCs.

Enrolled during active infection, Seattle patients were then followed longitudinally. This clonotype was obtained from a woman in her seventies with COVID-19, enrolled during active disease. What was sequenced was peripheral blood.

The CDR3 coding sequence is TGTGCCAGCAGTGCCTATAGGGGACTGACGAATCAGCCCCAGCATTTT. Residues: CASSAYRGLTNQPQHF. The V gene is TRBV6-1, the J gene TRBJ1-5, with D perhaps matching TRBD1 (5 bases). V gave up 4 bases and J gave up 4 bases, with 17 bases separating them. Germline CDR1 is MNHNS and CDR2 is SASEGT. This CDR3 region has 16 residues.